The 2 T cell receptor beta chains listed next were all sequenced from one sample in a study of CD8 T cells in ankylosing spondylitis. From the 5' RACE reads, TCRdb called clonotypes with MiXCR, one entry per CDR3 protein. The sample yields about 310,000 distinct CDR3 sequences, about 20% seen once. The source material was blood, either unsorted or a sorted T cell fraction (not recorded which). The receptors shown here come from a female donor with ankylosing spondylitis or in good health (not recorded which).

This chain uses TRBV7-2 with TRBJ2-5; 8 bases align to TRBD2. Per germline, CDR1 SGHTA and CDR2 FQGNSA. This CDR3 is 15 amino acids long. The V gene end was trimmed by 7 bases and the J gene end by 4 bases; junction bases not matched to a gene: 11. CDR3 DNA sequence: TGTGCCAGCACCCTCGGGGGGGGCCAGGGAGAGACCCAGTACTTC. Translated, it gives CASTLGGGQGETQYF.

The J gene is TRBJ2-7, the V gene TRBV20-1; TRBD1 agrees at 10 bases. The CDR3 has 16 residues. Trimming at V came to 5 bases and at J to 3 bases, leaving 13 bases not matched to a gene. Per germline, CDR1 DFQATT and CDR2 SNEGSKA (reference sequence). The CDR3 is CSARLGGWTGGYEQYF. CDR3 nucleotide sequence: TGCAGTGCTCGGCTTGGAGGGTGGACAGGGGGCTACGAGCAGTACTTC.